The 29 T cell receptor beta chains below come from one sample, sequenced in a study of glioma-infiltrating T cells. The iRepertoire nested amplicon-rescue multiplex PCR amplified TCR alpha and beta CDR3s from RNA. Each CDR3 protein is one row after TCRdb ran MiXCR on the multiplex PCR reads. The data show 44,000 or so distinct CDR3 sequences, about a fifth seen once. Input material: glioma tissue, nonneoplastic brain tissue, or PBMCs (not recorded which). These receptors were collected from a human donor with low-grade glioma or glioblastoma, undergoing nonglioma brain surgery, or in good health (not recorded which).

This clonotype was counted ten times or more. This sequence joins TRBV4-2 and TRBJ2-5; no clear D. CDR1 and CDR2 (germline): LGHNA, YNFKEQ. CDR3 length: 15 residues. Deletions cut 0 bases from V and 3 bases from J, with 11 bases between. The DNA of the CDR3 is TGTGCCAGCAGCCAAGATCCAAGCGAAGAAGAGACCCAGTACTTC. Translation: CASSQDPSEEETQYF.

The V gene is TRBV7-9, the J gene TRBJ2-7, with TRBD2 matching 7 bases. The CDR3 is 16 amino acids. Germline V gives CDR1 SEHNR, CDR2 FQNEAQ (reference sequence). J lost 5 bases, V lost 4 bases, and 14 bases had no gene match. For the CDR3, the DNA is TGTGCCAGCAGCTCCCCCCTTAATAGCGGGTTCCACGAGCAGTACTTC. This translates into CASSSPLNSGFHEQYF.

The chain carries TRBV13 and TRBJ1-6, with no clear D. Germline V gives CDR1 PRHDT, CDR2 FYEKMQ (reference sequence). Trimming cost V 5 bases and J 5 bases, with 16 bases left between them. The CDR3 has 16 amino acids. CDR3 sequence: CASSPYDRTNNSPLHF. The CDR3 DNA reads as TGTGCCAGCAGCCCCTATGACCGCACTAATAATTCACCCCTCCACTTT.

This clonotype was seen at least ten times. The chain employs TRBV6-2 or TRBV6-3 and TRBJ2-2; D is unresolved. CDR1 MNHEY and CDR2 SVGEGT come from the germline V gene. The CDR3 totals 13 residues. The germline V and J ends were trimmed by 2 bases and 2 bases, with 3 bases remaining between them. The CDR3 loop is CASSYINTGELFF. CDR3 sequence (DNA): TGTGCCAGCAGTTACATAAACACCGGGGAGCTGTTTTTT.

Notes on this clonotype: A much bigger clone sits one base away, suggesting this may be a read error. This chain joins TRBV4-1 and TRBJ2-1; 12 bases fit TRBD2. This CDR3 contains 16 residues. The V gene's germline CDR1 is MGHRA and CDR2 YSYEKL. The CDR3 is CARSQATSGGNYEQFF. DNA for the CDR3: TGCGCCAGAAGCCAGGCAACTAGCGGGGGGAACTATGAGCAGTTCTTC.

The V call is TRBV2, the J call TRBJ2-2, with D perhaps matching TRBD1 (6 bases). Germline-derived CDR1 and CDR2 are SNHLY and FYNNEI. Trimming took 2 bases from V and 3 from J, leaving 10 bases between them. The CDR3 sequence is 15 residues long. Written as DNA, the CDR3 is TGTGCCAGCAGTGAACAGGGGCTGGACACCGGGGAGCTGTTTTTT. Its translation is CASSEQGLDTGELFF. The entire variable domain, with the rest obtained from reference TRBV2 and TRBJ2-2, is as follows: EPEVTQTPSHQVTQMGQEVILRCVPISNHLYFYWYRQILGQKVEFLVSFYNNEISEKSEIFDDQFSVERPDGSNFTLKIRSTKLEDSAMYFCASSEQGLDTGELFFGEGSRLTVL.

This clonotype was seen many times. V usage is TRBV28 and J usage is TRBJ2-3, with unresolved D. Trimming took off 7 bases at V and 1 base at J, with 9 bases between the two ends. Per germline, CDR1 MDHEN and CDR2 SYDVKM. The CDR3 is made up of 13 amino acids. CDR3 in DNA: TGTGCCAGCAAGTCGTCGGGCACAGATACGCAGTATTTT. The encoded protein is CASKSSGTDTQYF.

Turning to this clonotype: Relative to the germline gene, one junction end is altered; a read error may explain this. The gene calls are TRBV19 and TRBJ2-1; no clear D gene. The CDR3 covers 13 residues. CDR1 is LNHDA, CDR2 SQIVND, per germline (reference sequence). This chain's CDR3 is CASNIAPPNEQFF. CDR3 in DNA: TGTGCCAGTAATATAGCCCCCCCCAATGAGCAGTTCTTC.

This rearrangement joins TRBV25-1 to TRBJ1-5; TRBD1 aligns across 8 bases. CDR3 length equals 14 residues. Germline CDR1 and CDR2: MGHDK and SYGVNS. V was pared by 2 bases and J by 4 bases, with 1 base of the junction left unmatched. The CDR3 here is CASSERQGNQPQHF. The CDR3 DNA is TGTGCCAGCAGTGAACGACAGGGGAATCAGCCCCAGCATTTT. The full variable domain, completed using reference TRBV25-1 and TRBJ1-5, is EADIYQTPRYLVIGTGKKITLECSQTMGHDKMYWYQQDPGMELHLIHYSYGVNSTEKGDLSSESTVSRIRTEHFPLTLESARPSHTSQYLCASSERQGNQPQHFGDGTRLSIL.

This clonotype has at least ten counts. The V call is TRBV20-1, the J call TRBJ2-7; a weak D match, TRBD1 (6 bases). The V and J ends lost 5 bases and 4 bases respectively, with 15 bases between them. Germline V gene sequence: CDR1 DFQATT, CDR2 SNEGSKA (reference sequence). This CDR3 comprises 13 residues. DNA of the CDR3: TGCAGTGCTTACCGACAGGAAAAGTACGAGCAGTACTTC. Encoded protein: CSAYRQEKYEQYF.

This chain uses TRBV28 with TRBJ1-1, with D tentatively TRBD1 (5 bases). CDR1 is MDHEN and CDR2 is SYDVKM in the germline V gene. V gave up 10 bases and J gave up 9 bases, with 18 bases separating them. There are 12 residues in the CDR3. CDR3 sequence reads: CANPLGTDKAFF. In nucleotides, the CDR3 is TGTGCCAATCCTCTGGGGACGGACAAAGCTTTCTTT. The variable domain in full, with the rest retrieved from reference TRBV28 and TRBJ1-1, is DVKVTQSSRYLVKRTGEKVFLECVQDMDHENMFWYRQDPGLGLRLIYFSYDVKMKEKGDIPEGYSVSREKKERFSLILESASTNQTSMYLCANPLGTDKAFFGQGTRLTVV.

This clonotype was found many times. This chain uses TRBV6-1 with TRBJ2-5; 13 bases fit TRBD2. V lost 5 bases and J lost 2; bases outside the gene matches: 2. The CDR3 runs 15 residues. Germline CDR1 and CDR2: MNHNS and SASEGT. CDR3 bases: TGTGCCAGCAGTAGGACTAGCGGGGGACAAGAGACCCAGTACTTC. It specifies CASSRTSGGQETQYF.

This clonotype was observed many times. The chain joins TRBV10-2 to TRBJ2-7; a possible D gene is TRBD1 (6 bases). The V end lost 6 bases, the J end lost 4 bases, and 19 bases lay between the germline ends. The CDR3 has 15 amino acids. Per germline, CDR1 WSHSY and CDR2 SAAADI. CDR3 sequence: CASSPTTRTVYEQYV. The CDR3 coding sequence is TGCGCCAGCAGCCCGACAACGCGGACAGTATACGAGCAGTACGTC.

There are a few counts of this clonotype. This rearrangement joins TRBV19 to TRBJ1-2; D is unresolved. V was clipped by 7 bases and J by 4 bases, with 13 bases between them. Germline lookup yields CDR1 LNHDA and CDR2 SQIVND (reference sequence). The CDR3 is made up of 13 amino acids. CDR3 in amino acids: CASTPTGPYGYTF. The CDR3, as DNA: TGTGCCAGTACACCTACGGGCCCCTATGGCTACACCTTC.

The rearrangement joins TRBV14 to TRBJ2-1; tentatively, D is TRBD1 (5 bases). Germline values: CDR1 SGHDN, CDR2 FVKESK. The CDR3 runs 15 residues. Trimming removed 1 base at V and 5 bases at J, with 12 bases between. CDR3 sequence (DNA): TGTGCCAGCAGCCAAGTAAAGGGGATTGACAATGAGCAGTTCTTC. It specifies CASSQVKGIDNEQFF.

The V call is TRBV4-1, the J call TRBJ2-2; 7 bases match TRBD2. V trimming: 1 base; J trimming: 0 bases; junction bases outside the gene matches: 11. The V gene's germline CDR1 is MGHRA and CDR2 YSYEKL. There are 19 residues in the CDR3. The DNA of the CDR3 is TGCGCCAGCAGCCAAGGGGATCTAGCGGAGACGGCGAACACCGGGGAGCTGTTTTTT. Its protein product is CASSQGDLAETANTGELFF.

This clonotype was detected many times. This chain connects TRBV27 to TRBJ1-3, with TRBD1 as a possible D gene (6 bases). V was cut by 5 bases and J by 4 bases, with 15 bases left in between. CDR3 length: 15 amino acids. The germline gives CDR1 MNHEY, CDR2 SMNVEV (reference sequence). The CDR3 region is CASSATGNFGNTIYF. The CDR3 bases are TGTGCCAGCAGTGCCACAGGGAATTTCGGAAACACCATATATTTT.

This clonotype was counted ten times or more. The chain combines TRBV7-8 with TRBJ2-1; D tentatively reads TRBD1 or TRBD2 (5 bases each). CDR1 is SGHVS, CDR2 FQNEAQ, per germline. Deletions cut 3 bases from V and 9 bases from J, with 18 bases between. The CDR3 consists of 15 residues. The CDR3 region is CASSFRGGSGTEQFF. As DNA, the CDR3 is TGTGCCAGCAGCTTCCGAGGAGGTAGTGGGACTGAGCAGTTCTTC.

The rearrangement links TRBV29-1 to TRBJ2-1, with 9 bases aligning to TRBD2. Germline V gives CDR1 SQVTM, CDR2 ANQGSEA. The CDR3 has 16 residues. The trim removed 3 bases at V and 0 bases at J, leaving 6 bases unmatched. CDR3 protein: CSVDRSGGRSYNEQFF. CDR3 bases: TGCAGCGTTGATCGTAGCGGGGGACGCTCCTACAATGAGCAGTTCTTC.

There are many counts of this clonotype. The V call is TRBV7-2, the J call TRBJ1-1; 9 bases align to TRBD1. V shed 5 bases and J 8 bases; nucleotides not matched to a gene: 24. Germline CDR1 is SGHTA and CDR2 is FQGNSA. The CDR3 covers 19 residues. DNA of the CDR3: TGTGCCAGCAGCGCCTCCCGCGGTGGGACAGGGATTGGACGAAGGGAAGCTTTCTTT. Residues: CASSASRGGTGIGRREAFF.

In this sample, this clonotype turned up many times. The J gene is TRBJ2-6, the V gene TRBV6-1; TRBD1 aligns across 7 bases. CDR3 length: 16 amino acids. Germline trimming cut 5 bases from V and 4 bases from J; bases unmatched to any gene: 8. The germline CDR1 and CDR2 sequences are MNHNS and SASEGT. For the CDR3, the DNA is TGTGCCAGCAGTCCCGGACAGGCGGCCGGGGCCAACGTCCTGACTTTC. It codes for CASSPGQAAGANVLTF.

This clonotype was counted at least ten times. The rearrangement links TRBV4-2 to TRBJ2-7; TRBD2 matches at 8 bases. Germline V lookup: CDR1 LGHNA, CDR2 YNFKEQ. CDR3 size: 16 residues. V shed 0 bases and J 0 bases; nucleotides not matched to a gene: 4. The CDR3 DNA sequence: TGTGCCAGCAGCCAAGAAATAGCGGGGACCTCCTACGAGCAGTACTTC. Its protein is CASSQEIAGTSYEQYF.

As concerns this clonotype: This may be a read error: a much more frequent sequence differs by one nucleotide. The chain employs TRBV20-1 and TRBJ2-1, with D uncertain. CDR1 and CDR2 (germline): DFQATT, SNEGSKA (reference sequence). Between the trimmed V and J ends, which lost 0 bases and 5 bases, there was a span of 11 bases. This CDR3 is 14 amino acids long. The CDR3 sequence: CSARDHDRNNEQFF. CDR3 bases: TGCAGTGCTAGAGATCACGACCGAAACAATGAGCAGTTCTTC.

This clonotype was counted ten times or more. The V call is TRBV4-2, the J call TRBJ1-1; no clear D. There are 14 residues in the CDR3. Trimming left V 4 bases short and J 5 bases short, with 14 bases between. CDR1 is LGHNA, CDR2 YNFKEQ, per germline. The CDR3 region is CASSLGPAGTEAFF. CDR3 coding DNA: TGTGCCAGCAGCCTTGGACCCGCCGGAACTGAAGCTTTCTTT.

This clonotype was seen repeatedly, ten times or more. The rearrangement links TRBV25-1 to TRBJ2-5; no definite D call. The CDR3 totals 14 residues. CDR1 and CDR2 from the germline V gene are MGHDK and SYGVNS. V was cut by 6 bases and J by 1 base, with 12 bases left in between. The CDR3 here is CASRGDTLQETQYF. CDR3 in DNA: TGTGCCAGCAGAGGAGACACGCTCCAAGAGACCCAGTACTTC.

With regard to this clonotype: This may stem from a read error, because a much larger clone lies one nucleotide away. The gene calls are TRBV12-3 or TRBV12-4 and TRBJ2-7; D remains unclear. Trimming took off 6 bases at V and 9 bases at J, with 24 bases between the two ends. The CDR3 is 15 amino acids. CDR3 loop: CASSPRRPTPNGQYF. The CDR3 bases are TGTGCCAGCAGCCCGCGTCGACCCACCCCAAACGGGCAGTACTTC.

Many counts were recorded for this clonotype. The chain employs TRBV2 and TRBJ1-5; no clear D. The CDR3 is 11 residues long. Trimming cost V 5 bases and J 4 bases, with 3 bases left between them. Per the germline V gene, CDR1 is SNHLY and CDR2 is FYNNEI. The CDR3 sequence is CASSINQPQHF. The CDR3 nucleotides are TGTGCCAGCAGTATTAATCAGCCCCAGCATTTT.

The chain recombines TRBV6-5 with TRBJ2-7; 7 positions agree with TRBD1. Germline CDR1 is MNHEY and CDR2 is SVGAGI. The CDR3 contains 13 residues. V shed 4 bases and J 3 bases; nucleotides not matched to a gene: 3. The CDR3 DNA reads TGTGCCAGCAGTTTTTCAGGGGGCTACGAGCAGTACTTC. Translating it yields CASSFSGGYEQYF.

At least ten counts were recorded for this clonotype. The chain joins TRBV3-1 to TRBJ1-2, with TRBD1 matching over 9 bases. Germline V gene lookup returns CDR1 LGHDT and CDR2 YNNKEL (reference sequence). J lost 6 bases, V lost 6 bases, and 5 bases had no gene match. CDR3 length equals 13 residues. In DNA, the CDR3 is TGTGCCAGCAGACCCGGGACAGGGCATGGCTACACCTTC. Its protein is CASRPGTGHGYTF.